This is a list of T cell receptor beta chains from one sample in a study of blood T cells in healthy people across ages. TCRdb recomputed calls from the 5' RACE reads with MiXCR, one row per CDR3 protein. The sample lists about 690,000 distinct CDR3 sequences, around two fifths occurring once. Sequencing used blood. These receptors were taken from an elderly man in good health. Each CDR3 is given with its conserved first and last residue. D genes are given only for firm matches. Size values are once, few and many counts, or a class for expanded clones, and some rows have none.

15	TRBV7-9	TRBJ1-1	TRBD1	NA	CASSSRQGKNTEAFF	TGTGCCAGCAGCTCAAGACAGGGAAAGAACACTGAAGCTTTCTTT
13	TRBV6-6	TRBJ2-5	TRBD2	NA	CASGLAGGGEQYF	TGTGCCAGCGGACTAGCGGGAGGGGGTGAGCAGTACTTC
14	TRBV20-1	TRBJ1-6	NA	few	CSARDWGAGAPLHF	TGCAGTGCTAGAGATTGGGGGGCCGGCGCACCCCTCCACTTT
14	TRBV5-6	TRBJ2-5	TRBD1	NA	CASSGRGRGETQYF	TGTGCCAGCAGCGGCAGGGGGCGGGGAGAGACCCAGTACTTC
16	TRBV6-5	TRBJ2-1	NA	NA	CASRARQRSSYNEQFF	TGTGCCAGCAGAGCCAGACAACGGAGCTCCTACAATGAGCAGTTCTTC
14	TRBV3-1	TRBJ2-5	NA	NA	CASSQESLKETQYF	TGTGCCAGCAGCCAAGAAAGCCTCAAAGAGACCCAGTACTTC
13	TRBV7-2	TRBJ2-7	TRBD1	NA	CASIADRVGEQYF	TGTGCCAGCATCGCGGACAGGGTTGGCGAGCAGTACTTC
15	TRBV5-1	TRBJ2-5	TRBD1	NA	CASGPAPGQQETQYF	TGCGCCAGCGGCCCAGCTCCGGGACAGCAAGAGACCCAGTACTTC
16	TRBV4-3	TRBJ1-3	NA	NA	CASSQDYPDSGNTIYF	TGCGCCAGCAGCCAAGATTACCCGGACTCTGGAAACACCATATATTTT
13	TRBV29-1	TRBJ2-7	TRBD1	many	CSVGQGETYEQYF	TGCAGCGTTGGACAGGGGGAGACCTACGAGCAGTACTTC
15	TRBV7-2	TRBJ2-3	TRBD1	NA	CASSPGTGAPDTQYF	TGTGCCAGCAGCCCCGGGACAGGGGCCCCAGATACGCAGTATTTT
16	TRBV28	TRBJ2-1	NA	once	CASRTSSGLWDNEQFF	TGTGCCAGCAGAACATCCAGCGGCCTATGGGACAATGAGCAGTTCTTC
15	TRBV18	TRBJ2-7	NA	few	CASSPQGGDTYEQYF	TGTGCCAGCTCACCACAGGGGGGGGACACCTACGAGCAGTACTTC
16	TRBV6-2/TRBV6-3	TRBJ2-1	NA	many	CASSLNNPSSYNEQFF	TGTGCCAGCAGTCTTAACAATCCGAGCTCCTACAATGAGCAGTTCTTC
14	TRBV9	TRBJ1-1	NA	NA	CASSVAPGYTEAFF	TGTGCCAGCAGCGTAGCTCCGGGGTACACTGAAGCTTTCTTT
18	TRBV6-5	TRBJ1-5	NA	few	CASSYSGIGLIGNQPQHF	TGTGCCAGCAGTTACTCGGGAATTGGGTTGATCGGCAATCAGCCCCAGCATTTT
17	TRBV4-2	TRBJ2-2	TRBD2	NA	CASSQDFMPAGTGELFF	TGTGCCAGCAGCCAAGATTTCATGCCAGCGGGGACCGGGGAGCTGTTTTTT
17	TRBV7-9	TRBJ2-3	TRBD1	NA	CASGGRRRTGRSDTQYF	TGTGCCAGCGGCGGACGACGAAGGACAGGACGTTCAGATACGCAGTATTTT
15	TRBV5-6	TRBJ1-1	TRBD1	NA	CASSFRTGVNTEAFF	TGTGCCAGCAGCTTCCGGACAGGGGTAAACACTGAAGCTTTCTTT
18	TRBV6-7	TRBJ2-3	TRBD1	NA	CASSYPHRGDRDADTQYF	TGTGCCAGCAGTTACCCCCATCGGGGGGACAGGGACGCAGATACGCAGTATTTT
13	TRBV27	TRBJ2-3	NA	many	CASSLSIPDTQYF	TGTGCCAGCAGTTTATCGATTCCAGATACGCAGTATTTT
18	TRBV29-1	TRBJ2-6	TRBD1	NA	CSALMTRTGRTGANVLTF	TGCAGCGCCTTAATGACCAGGACAGGAAGAACTGGGGCCAACGTCCTGACTTTC
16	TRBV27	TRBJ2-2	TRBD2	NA	CASQHWGRANTGELFF	TGTGCCAGTCAACATTGGGGGAGGGCGAACACCGGGGAGCTGTTTTTT
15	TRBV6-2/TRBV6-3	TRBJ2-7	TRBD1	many	CASRARDRSSYEQYF	TGTGCCAGCAGGGCCCGGGACAGATCTTCCTACGAGCAGTACTTC
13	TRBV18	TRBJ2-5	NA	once	CASSTIRGETQYF	TGTGCCAGCTCAACGATAAGAGGGGAGACCCAGTACTTC